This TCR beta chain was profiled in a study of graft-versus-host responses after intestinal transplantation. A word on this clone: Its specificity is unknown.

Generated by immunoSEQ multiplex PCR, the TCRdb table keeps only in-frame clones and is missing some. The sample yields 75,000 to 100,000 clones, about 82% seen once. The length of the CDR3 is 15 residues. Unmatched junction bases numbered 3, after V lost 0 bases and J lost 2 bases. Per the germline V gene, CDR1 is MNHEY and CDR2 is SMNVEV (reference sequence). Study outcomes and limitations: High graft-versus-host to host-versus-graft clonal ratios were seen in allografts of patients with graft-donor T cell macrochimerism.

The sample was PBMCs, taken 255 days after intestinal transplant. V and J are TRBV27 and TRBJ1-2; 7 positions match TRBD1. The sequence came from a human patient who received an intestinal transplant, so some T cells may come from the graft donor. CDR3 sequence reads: CASSLSSGGNYGYTF. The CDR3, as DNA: TGTGCCAGCAGTTTATCGTCAGGGGGAAACTATGGCTACACCTTC.